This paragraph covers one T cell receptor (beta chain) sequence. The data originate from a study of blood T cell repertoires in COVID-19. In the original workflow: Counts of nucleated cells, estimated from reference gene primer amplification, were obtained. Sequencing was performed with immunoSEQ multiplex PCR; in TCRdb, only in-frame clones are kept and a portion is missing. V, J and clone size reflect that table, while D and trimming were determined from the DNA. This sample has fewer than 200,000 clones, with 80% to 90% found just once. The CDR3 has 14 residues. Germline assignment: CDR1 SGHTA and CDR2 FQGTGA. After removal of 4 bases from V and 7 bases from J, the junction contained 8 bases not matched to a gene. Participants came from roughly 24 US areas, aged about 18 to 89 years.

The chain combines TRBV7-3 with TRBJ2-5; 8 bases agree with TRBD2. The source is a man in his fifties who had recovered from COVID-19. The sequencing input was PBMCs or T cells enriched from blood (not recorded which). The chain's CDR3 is CASSSGGAVGTQYF. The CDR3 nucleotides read TGTGCCAGCAGCTCCGGGGGGGCAGTAGGGACCCAGTACTTC.